This T cell receptor (beta chain) comes out of a study of human T cells and chemical hapten exposure. The library tagged individual cDNA molecules with unique molecular identifiers. Study processing details: Sample TCR totals centred on a median of around 93,000, ranging about 20,000 to 700,000. TCRdb re-analysed the 5' RACE reads in MiXCR, keeping a single row per CDR3 protein. TCRdb, not the original authors, processed these V and J calls. The data show 110,000 or so distinct CDR3 sequences, with 19% seen just once and 2.8% held by the top ten. Note on this clonotype: Its antigen remains unidentified.

V was shortened by 1 base and J by 5 bases, with 11 bases between the two germline ends. CDR3 length: 13 amino acids. The V gene's germline CDR1 is GTSNPN and CDR2 SVGIG (reference sequence). Study-wide points: TCRs at high frequency, those above 1 in 1000, did not change with DPC sensitization.

It was unfractionated whole blood from which total RNA was extracted. The clonotype comes from a human donor in good health. This chain connects TRBV30 to TRBJ1-1, with no clear D. CDR3 amino acids: CAWSGRLGTEAFF. In nucleotides, the CDR3 is TGTGCCTGGAGTGGACGTCTGGGGACTGAAGCTTTCTTT.